Below, one T cell receptor (beta chain) is given with its context. Its antigen is undetermined. The sample originates from a study of CD4 T cells in relation to SARS-CoV-2 and coronaviruses. Study in general: Negative control cultures got HIV-1 Nef peptides or no peptide. Notes on the study in general: About 65% of donors had memory CD4+ clonotypes crossrecognizing SARS-CoV-2 and common cold coronavirus spike. No donor gave both pre-pandemic and post-infection samples.

Before the COVID-19 pandemic, during about 2011-2019, CD4+ T cells were taken from unexposed donors. CD4+ T cells were isolated from the cells after 10 days of culture. Cells permitting, SARS-CoV-2 S/N and four cold-coronavirus spikes were tested on unexposed-donor CD4+ T cells. The CDR3 has 14 amino acids. Looked up from germline, CDR1 is LGHDT and CDR2 is YNNKEL (reference sequence). Trimming took off 4 bases at V and 3 bases at J, with 12 bases between the two ends. TCRdb's table, derived via immunoSEQ multiplex PCR, lists solely in-frame clones and lacks some. This sample carries about 22,000 clones, 60% to 80% of them seen once, and the ten largest clones take roughly 9.6%.

The origin of this receptor is a human donor in good health. The sequenced sample was CD4+ T cells from PBMCs, cultured in vitro. The V gene is TRBV3-1 (or the pseudogene TRBV3-2), the J gene TRBJ1-1; D perhaps matches TRBD1 (6 bases). This CDR3 reads CASSPGQSDTEAFF. The CDR3 DNA reads as TGTGCCAGCAGCCCCGGACAGAGCGACACTGAAGCTTTCTTT.